Listed below are T cell receptor beta chains from one sample, sequenced in a study of regulatory T cells in long-lasting Graves disease. TCRdb ran MiXCR on the multiplex PCR reads and lists one entry per CDR3 protein. Of about 430,000 distinct CDR3 sequences listed, around 20% were seen once; the top ten hold more than 13%. The specimen was peripheral blood mononuclear cells (PBMCs), collected when the disease was refractory, from a patient treated with antithyroid drugs. The receptors derive from a female donor with Graves disease. The CDR3 runs from the conserved cysteine through the conserved F or W. The D gene is left open where the match is weak. Size is stated for part of the rows, as once, few or many counts, or as a class when the clone is expanded.

>many|-|TRBV18
CASSPRQLETQYF
>many|-|TRBV20-1
CSARERQSIGYGYTF
>few|-|TRBV9
CASSPFGWESTGELFF
>-|-|TRBV5-1
CASAVGRDYAEAFF
>-|TRBD2|TRBV28
CASSSPGLAGPSSTDTQYF
>few|TRBD1|TRBV20-1
CSAFDPTGDETQYF
>-|-|TRBV6-2/TRBV6-3
CASSYVGGLSYEQYF
>-|-|TRBV12-3/TRBV12-4
CASSTGTSESYEQYF
>many|-|TRBV3-1
CASSHLQKRTEAFF
>-|-|TRBV20-1
CSAPPGGLNTEAFF
>many|TRBD2|TRBV2
CASSEYASGRATQYF
>-|-|TRBV5-4
CASSQGEGLEQYF
>many|TRBD1|TRBV20-1
CSATDREQETQYF
>many|-|TRBV11-2
CASSLGQGRGQETQYF
>many|-|TRBV19
CASSMAWDYRDEQYF
>many|TRBD2|TRBV6-5
CASSSRIAGDEQYF
>-|-|TRBV20-1
CSARIRDGYTF
>many|-|TRBV12-3/TRBV12-4
CASSLEGAGVLGNTIYF
>few|-|TRBV29-1
CSVVDTYEQYF
>-|-|TRBV4-1
CASSQVSDTGELFF
>many|-|TRBV12-3/TRBV12-4
CASSFLVGTDTQYF
>many|-|TRBV6-1
CASRRQQVSYEQYF
>-|TRBD1|TRBV10-3
CAISLGQGSSYEQYF
>few|-|TRBV7-3
CASSQDSNYEQYF
>many|TRBD2|TRBV27
CASSLDGTSGKYEQYF
>many|-|TRBV28
CASSRDITEAFF
>many|TRBD2|TRBV11-2
CASSLVTSGYEQYF
>few|TRBD2|TRBV7-8
CASSLLFRTPRTSGTQRGSYEQYF
>-|-|TRBV20-1
CSARDLVTPTNEQYF
>many|-|TRBV6-5
CASSLNFIGNEKLFF
>-|-|TRBV19
CASSFSSGNTIYF
>many|-|TRBV28
CASSWEPKNIQYF
>few|TRBD1|TRBV18
CASSPGTAGANVLTF
>-|-|TRBV5-1
CASSLFQGQYYEQYF
>many|TRBD1|TRBV2
CASSGGQGGNQPQHF
>many|-|TRBV2
CASRSGSGADTEAFF
>-|-|TRBV3-1
CASCLRGTYEQYF
>few|-|TRBV13
CASSWRQANYGYTF